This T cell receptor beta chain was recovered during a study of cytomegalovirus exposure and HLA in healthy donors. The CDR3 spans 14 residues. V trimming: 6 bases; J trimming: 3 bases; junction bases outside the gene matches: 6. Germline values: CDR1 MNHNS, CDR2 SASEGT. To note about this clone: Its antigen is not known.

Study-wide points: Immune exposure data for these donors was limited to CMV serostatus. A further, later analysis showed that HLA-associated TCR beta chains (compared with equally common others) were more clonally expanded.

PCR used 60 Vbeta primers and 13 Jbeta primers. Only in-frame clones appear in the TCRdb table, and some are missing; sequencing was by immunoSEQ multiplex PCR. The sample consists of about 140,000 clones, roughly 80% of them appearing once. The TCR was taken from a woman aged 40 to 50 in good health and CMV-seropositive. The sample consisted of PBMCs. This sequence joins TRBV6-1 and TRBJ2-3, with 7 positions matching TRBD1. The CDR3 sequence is CASRLTGITDTQYF. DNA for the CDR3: TGTGCCAGCAGGTTGACAGGGATTACAGATACGCAGTATTTT.